These 8 T cell receptor beta chains came from one sample sequenced in a study of glioma-infiltrating T cells after dendritic cell vaccination. This table comes from immunoSEQ multiplex PCR, and its TCRdb copy is limited to in-frame clones, with some not included. The sample lists more than 100,000 clones; about four fifths were seen once. Material: blood, obtained before dendritic cell vaccination. The source is a human donor with glioblastoma.

The chain has TRBV20-1 and TRBJ1-1; D remains ambiguous. The ends were cut back, 8 bases at V and 11 bases at J, with 12 bases in the middle. CDR3 size: 9 residues. Per germline, CDR1 DFQATT and CDR2 SNEGSKA (reference sequence). DNA for the CDR3: TGCAGTTTCGGAATGAGGGCTTTCTTT. It specifies CSFGMRAFF.

This chain links TRBV5-4 with TRBJ1-1; D remains unclear. Germline CDR1 SGHNT, CDR2 YYREEE (reference sequence). The ends were cut back, 1 base at V and 1 base at J, with 5 bases in the middle. The CDR3 runs to 13 residues. This CDR3 reads CASSLRENTEAFF. CDR3 bases: TGTGCCAGCAGCTTGCGAGAGAACACTGAAGCTTTCTTT.

The chain is built from TRBV5-6 and TRBJ1-1; tentative D call: TRBD1 (6 bases). Germline assignment: CDR1 SGHDT and CDR2 YYEEEE. V shed 2 bases and J shed 4 bases, with 18 bases lying between them. The CDR3 length is 16 residues. As DNA, the CDR3 is TGTGCCAGCAGCTTACGACAGGTGGTGAGGCTCACTGAAGCTTTCTTT. Translated, it gives CASSLRQVVRLTEAFF.

This clone was counted a single time. This rearrangement joins TRBV14 to TRBJ2-3; no reliable D call. V was cut by 1 base and J by 0 bases, with 8 bases left in between. This CDR3 contains 15 residues. Looked up from germline, CDR1 is SGHDN and CDR2 is FVKESK. This CDR3 reads CASSQGAFSTDTQYF. The CDR3 DNA sequence: TGTGCCAGCAGCCAAGGGGCATTTAGCACAGATACGCAGTATTTT.

V and J are TRBV5-1 and TRBJ2-7; D gene uncertain. Trimming took 0 bases from V and 3 from J, leaving 10 bases between them. Per the germline V gene, CDR1 is SGHRS and CDR2 is YFSETQ. This CDR3 is built from 14 residues. The CDR3 region is CASSLAVENYEQYF. In DNA, the CDR3 is TGCGCCAGCAGCTTGGCCGTGGAGAACTACGAGCAGTACTTC.

The chain combines TRBV5-4 with TRBJ1-2; tentatively, D is TRBD1 (5 bases). The ends were cut back, 1 base at V and 4 bases at J, with 11 bases in the middle. CDR1 SGHNT and CDR2 YYREEE come from the germline V gene (reference sequence). The CDR3 consists of 14 residues. CDR3 DNA: TGTGCCAGCAGCTTGATGGGGGGTGCCTATGGCTACACCTTC. It yields the protein CASSLMGGAYGYTF.

The rearrangement joins TRBV5-1 to TRBJ2-2, with 10 positions matching TRBD1. Trimming removed 0 bases from V and 4 bases from J; junction bases left unmatched: 3. The CDR3 contains 16 residues. Germline CDR1 SGHRS, CDR2 YFSETQ. The CDR3 here is CASSLGQGARTGELFF. The CDR3 coding sequence is TGCGCCAGCAGCTTGGGACAGGGGGCGCGCACCGGGGAGCTGTTTTTT.

The J gene is TRBJ1-1, the V gene TRBV7-9; 7 bases are a match to TRBD1. CDR1 and CDR2 (germline): SEHNR, FQNEAQ (reference sequence). The CDR3 is 15 amino acids. After removal of 5 bases from V and 4 bases from J, the junction contained 10 bases not matched to a gene. The CDR3 DNA is TGTGCCAGCAGCCCCTGGACAGGAATGGGCACTGAAGCTTTCTTT. This translates into CASSPWTGMGTEAFF.